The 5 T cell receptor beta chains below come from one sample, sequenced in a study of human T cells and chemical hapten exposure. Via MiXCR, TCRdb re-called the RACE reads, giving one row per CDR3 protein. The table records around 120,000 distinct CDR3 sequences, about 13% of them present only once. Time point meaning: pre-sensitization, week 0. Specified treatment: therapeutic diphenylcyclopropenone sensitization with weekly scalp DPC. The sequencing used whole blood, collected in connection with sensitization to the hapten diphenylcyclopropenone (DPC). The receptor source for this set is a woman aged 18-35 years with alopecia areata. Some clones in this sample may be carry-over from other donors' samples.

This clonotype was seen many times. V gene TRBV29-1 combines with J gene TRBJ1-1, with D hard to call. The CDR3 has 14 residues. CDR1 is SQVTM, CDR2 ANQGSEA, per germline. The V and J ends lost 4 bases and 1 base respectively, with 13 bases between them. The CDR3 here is CSVVGSVKNTEAFF. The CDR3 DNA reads TGCAGCGTTGTAGGTTCGGTGAAGAACACTGAAGCTTTCTTT.

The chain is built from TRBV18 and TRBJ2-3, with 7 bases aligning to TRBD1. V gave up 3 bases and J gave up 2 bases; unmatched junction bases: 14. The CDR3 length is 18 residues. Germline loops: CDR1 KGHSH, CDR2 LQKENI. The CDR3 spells CASSPPTVRDRHTDTQYF. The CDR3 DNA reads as TGTGCCAGCTCACCGCCAACTGTCCGGGACAGACACACAGATACGCAGTATTTT.

Here the CDR3 reads CASSIGGLESSGANVLTF. Written as DNA, the CDR3 is TGTGCCAGCAGCATAGGGGGACTAGAATCTTCAGGGGCCAACGTCCTGACTTTC. The genes are TRBV11-3 and TRBJ2-6; TRBD2 matches 8 bases. After removal of 5 bases from V and 4 bases from J, the junction contained 13 bases not matched to a gene. Germline CDR1 SGHNT, CDR2 YENEEA. The CDR3 contains 18 residues.

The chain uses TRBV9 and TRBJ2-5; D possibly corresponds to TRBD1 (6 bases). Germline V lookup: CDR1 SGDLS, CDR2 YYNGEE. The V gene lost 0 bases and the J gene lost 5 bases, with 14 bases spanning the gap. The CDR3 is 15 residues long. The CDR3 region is CASSVEVGGFETQYF. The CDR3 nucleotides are TGTGCCAGCAGCGTAGAGGTAGGGGGTTTCGAGACCCAGTACTTC.

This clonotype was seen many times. In DNA, the CDR3 is TGTGCCAGCAGTCCCCAGGACAGGGCCTACGAGCAGTACTTC. This codes for CASSPQDRAYEQYF. J is TRBJ2-7 and V is TRBV6-6; 8 nucleotides align to TRBD1. V dropped 5 bases and J dropped 2; count of bases not matched to a gene: 5. CDR3 length: 14 residues. CDR1 and CDR2 from the germline V gene are MNHNY and SVGAGI (reference sequence).